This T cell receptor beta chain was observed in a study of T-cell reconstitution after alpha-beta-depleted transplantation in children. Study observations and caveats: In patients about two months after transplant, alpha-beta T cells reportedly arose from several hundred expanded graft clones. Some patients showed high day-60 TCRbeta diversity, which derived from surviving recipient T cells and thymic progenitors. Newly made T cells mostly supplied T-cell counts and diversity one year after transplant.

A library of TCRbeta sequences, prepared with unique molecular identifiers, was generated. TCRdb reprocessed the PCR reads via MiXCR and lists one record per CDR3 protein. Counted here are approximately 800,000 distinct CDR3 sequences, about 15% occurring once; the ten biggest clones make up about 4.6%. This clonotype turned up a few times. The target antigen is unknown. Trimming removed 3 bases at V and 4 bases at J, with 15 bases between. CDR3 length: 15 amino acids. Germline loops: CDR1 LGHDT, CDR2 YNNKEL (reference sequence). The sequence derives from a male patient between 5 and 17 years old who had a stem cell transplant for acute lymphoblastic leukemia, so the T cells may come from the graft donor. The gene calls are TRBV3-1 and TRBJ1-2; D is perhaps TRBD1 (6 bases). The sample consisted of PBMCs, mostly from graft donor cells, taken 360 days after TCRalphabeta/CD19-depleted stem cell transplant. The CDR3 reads CASSQGGRIFYGYTF. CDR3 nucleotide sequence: TGTGCCAGCAGCCAGGGGGGGCGGATATTCTATGGCTACACCTTC.